Listed here is a single T cell receptor (beta chain). This sample was included in a study of blood T cell repertoires in COVID-19. Study context: PBMCs, B-cell-depleted T cells, or T cells provided the cDNA or gDNA that made up the material.

CDR1 is MGHDK and CDR2 is SYGVNS in the germline V gene. CDR3 length: 13 amino acids. V was cut by 10 bases and J by 1 base, with 14 bases left in between. In the original analysis: For nucleated cells, counts were estimated from reference gene primer amplification. Clones were read by immunoSEQ multiplex PCR, and TCRdb kept only the in-frame ones, dropping some. The DNA gave D and trimming, while V, J and clone size come from that table. This table holds 45,000 to 65,000 clones, 85% to 90% found once. The sequenced sample consisted of peripheral blood. This TCR was sampled from a human donor in a cohort sampled during active COVID-19. V usage is TRBV25-1 and J usage is TRBJ2-7; possibly TRBD2 for D (6 bases). CDR3 bases: TGTGCCACGGGGCGGGGTTTGTCCTACGAGCAGTACTTC. The encoded protein is CATGRGLSYEQYF.